These 24 T cell receptor beta chains share one sample of origin, sequenced in a study of identical twins. TCRdb processed the 5' RACE reads anew with MiXCR; each CDR3 protein has one entry. The table has 550,000 to 700,000 distinct CDR3 sequences, approximately 22% seen once. In addition, the sample was reused for a study of T cells expressing NK-cell markers.

The sample consisted of PBMCs. The receptors were gathered from a woman under 30 in good health.

A few counts support this clonotype. The chain uses TRBV9 and TRBJ2-1; a possible D gene is TRBD1 (5 bases). This CDR3 spans 15 amino acids. CDR1 SGDLS and CDR2 YYNGEE come from the germline V gene. The V gene lost 2 bases and the J gene lost 4 bases, with 13 bases spanning the gap. CDR3 in amino acids: CASSVSDQGYNEQFF. The DNA of the CDR3 is TGTGCCAGCAGCGTCAGCGACCAGGGTTACAATGAGCAGTTCTTC. Based on the CDR3 plus reference TRBV9 and TRBJ2-1, the full variable domain is DSGVTQTPKHLITATGQRVTLRCSPRSGDLSVYWYQQSLDQGLQFLIQYYNGEERAKGNILERFSAQQFPDLHSELNLSSLELGDSALYFCASSVSDQGYNEQFFGPGTRLTVL.

The sample holds a few counts of this clonotype. The V and J genes are TRBV6-6 and TRBJ1-1; D is unclear. V was cut by 3 bases and J by 4 bases, with 6 bases left in between. Looked up from germline, CDR1 is MNHNY and CDR2 is SVGAGI (reference sequence). The CDR3 length is 12 residues. The DNA of the CDR3 is TGTGCCAGCAGTTATTTAAGCACTGAAGCTTTCTTT. Amino acid sequence: CASSYLSTEAFF.

This chain connects TRBV27 to TRBJ2-1; D is undetermined. The germline gives CDR1 MNHEY, CDR2 SMNVEV (reference sequence). This CDR3 region has 15 residues. V lost 8 bases to trimming and J lost 3 bases, with 17 bases between them. The DNA of the CDR3 is TGTGCCAGCGTCCCCGGACGAGTGGGCTACAATGAGCAGTTCTTC. Its translation is CASVPGRVGYNEQFF.

The DNA of the CDR3 is TGTGCCAGCAGTTTCGTTAGGACAGGGGGCGCGATGGGGAACACTGAAGCTTTCTTT. It encodes CASSFVRTGGAMGNTEAFF. This chain joins TRBV12-3 or TRBV12-4 and TRBJ1-1, with TRBD1 identical over 11 bases. The trim removed 3 bases at V and 1 base at J, leaving 13 bases unmatched. CDR3 length equals 19 residues.

This clonotype was counted between two and nine times. This chain connects TRBV7-2 to TRBJ2-6; D is uncertain. Trimming removed 7 bases at V and 2 bases at J, with 18 bases between. Germline CDR1 reads SGHTA; CDR2 reads FQGNSA. The length of the CDR3 is 17 residues. CDR3 in amino acids: CASNPQHYSPGANVLTF. The CDR3 region has the DNA TGTGCCAGCAATCCCCAACATTATTCTCCTGGGGCCAACGTCCTGACTTTC.

This clonotype was counted a few times. The CDR3 DNA sequence: TGTGCCATCAGGAGGGGTGGGGCAAGCACAGATACGCAGTATTTT. This translates into CAIRRGGASTDTQYF. The chain joins TRBV10-3 to TRBJ2-3, with D perhaps given as TRBD1 or TRBD2 (5 bases each). Trimming took off 6 bases at V and 0 bases at J, with 13 bases between the two ends. The CDR3 is 15 amino acids. Germline CDR1 ENHRY, CDR2 SYGVKD.

This chain connects TRBV6-7 to TRBJ2-7; D may correspond to TRBD1 or TRBD2 (5 bases each). TRBV6-7 is an ORF, and what it does is uncertain. The CDR3 totals 15 residues. V was clipped by 2 bases and J by 6 bases, with 17 bases between them. CDR3 coding DNA: TGTGCCAGCAGTTACGGCCCCCAGAGGGGCCGCGAGCAGTACTTC. It yields the protein CASSYGPQRGREQYF.

The table lists this clonotype with a few counts. This chain connects TRBV6-1 to TRBJ2-7; 7 bases align to TRBD2. With V trimmed by 8 bases and J by 1 base, 8 bases remained unmatched. Germline CDR1 is MNHNS and CDR2 is SASEGT. This CDR3 is built from 14 residues. The CDR3 is CASVEGGRSYEQYF. In DNA form, the CDR3 reads TGTGCCAGCGTGGAGGGAGGGAGGTCCTACGAGCAGTACTTC.

The rearrangement uses TRBV6-5 and TRBJ2-1; perhaps TRBD2 as D (6 bases). CDR1 and CDR2 from the germline V gene are MNHEY and SVGAGI. Trimming shortened V by 0 bases and J by 5 bases, and 17 bases separated the two germline ends. The CDR3 extends over 17 amino acids. CDR3 sequence: CASSYSIRGTVNNEQFF. The DNA of the CDR3 is TGTGCCAGCAGTTACTCGATTCGGGGGACTGTGAACAATGAGCAGTTCTTC.

The chain recombines TRBV29-1 with TRBJ2-3, with 7 positions matching TRBD1. The germline CDR1 and CDR2 sequences are SQVTM and ANQGSEA. CDR3 length equals 13 residues. V dropped 8 bases and J dropped 2; count of bases not matched to a gene: 7. The CDR3 region has the DNA TGCAGCTCACAAACAGGGGACACAGATACGCAGTATTTT. It specifies CSSQTGDTDTQYF.

The rearrangement links TRBV20-1 to TRBJ1-3, with unresolved D. The CDR3 contains 12 residues. The V end lost 5 bases, the J end lost 4 bases, and 9 bases lay between the germline ends. Germline CDR1 and CDR2: DFQATT and SNEGSKA (reference sequence). The CDR3 coding sequence is TGCAGTGCTCCCTTCGGAGGAAACACCATATATTTT. It yields the protein CSAPFGGNTIYF.

This clonotype was counted only a few times. This chain uses TRBV9 with TRBJ2-2; D uncertain. The germline V gene encodes CDR1 SGDLS and CDR2 YYNGEE. The CDR3 consists of 11 residues. Trimming removed 4 bases at V and 7 bases at J, with 5 bases between. CDR3: CASSSYGELFF. The CDR3 DNA sequence: TGTGCCAGCAGCAGCTACGGGGAGCTGTTTTTT.

The chain recombines TRBV12-3 or TRBV12-4 with TRBJ1-6; D remains unclear. The CDR3 extends over 12 amino acids. The V end lost 5 bases, the J end lost 9 bases, and 8 bases lay between the germline ends. CDR3 DNA sequence: TGTGCCAGCAGTGCCGGCTCTTCACCCCTCCACTTT. It specifies CASSAGSSPLHF.

This clonotype occurred many times. This rearrangement joins TRBV12-3 or TRBV12-4 to TRBJ2-3; D ambiguous. V was shortened by 5 bases and J by 7 bases, with 7 bases between the two germline ends. The CDR3 totals 11 residues. CDR3 in DNA: TGTGCCAGCAGTCTGCAGAATACGCAGTATTTT. This translates into CASSLQNTQYF.

This clonotype was recorded at least ten times. The chain couples TRBV27 to TRBJ2-7, with D perhaps TRBD1 (6 bases). With 3 bases removed from V and 4 bases from J, the gap between germline ends came to 10 bases. The germline V gene encodes CDR1 MNHEY and CDR2 SMNVEV (reference sequence). The length of the CDR3 is 13 residues. The DNA of the CDR3 is TGTGCCAGCAGTTTGCGGACAGATTACGAGCAGTACTTC. Protein product: CASSLRTDYEQYF.

The chain joins TRBV29-1 to TRBJ2-1, with a weak D call TRBD1 (5 bases). Germline CDR1 is SQVTM and CDR2 is ANQGSEA. V lost 5 bases and J 3 bases, leaving 8 bases between the germline ends. The CDR3 spans 12 residues. The CDR3 loop reads CSVLQGYNEQFF. In DNA form, the CDR3 reads TGCAGCGTTCTTCAGGGCTACAATGAGCAGTTCTTC.

The chain recombines TRBV4-3 with TRBJ1-1; no clear D. Germline CDR1 and CDR2: LGHNA and YSLEER. V lost 0 bases, J lost 11 bases, and 19 bases lay in between. The CDR3 is 15 residues long. DNA for the CDR3: TGCGCCAGCAGCCAAGATCCGGTTCTTGTGACCCAGGCTTTCTTT. This translates into CASSQDPVLVTQAFF.

V gene TRBV6-2 or TRBV6-3 combines with J gene TRBJ2-1; no clear D gene. The V end was cut by 0 bases, the J end by 8 bases, with 14 bases between. The CDR3 is 15 amino acids. Germline-derived CDR1 and CDR2 are MNHEY and SVGEGT. The CDR3 region is CASSYSSIWVHEQFF. The CDR3 DNA follows: TGTGCCAGCAGTTACTCTAGCATTTGGGTCCATGAGCAGTTCTTC.

This clonotype was seen a handful of times. This sequence joins TRBV20-1 and TRBJ1-1; D unresolved. The CDR3 contains 14 residues. V was trimmed by 4 bases and J by 0 bases, leaving 12 bases between them. The germline V gene encodes CDR1 DFQATT and CDR2 SNEGSKA (reference sequence). The CDR3 is CSANLGRLNTEAFF. CDR3 DNA: TGCAGTGCTAATCTCGGCAGACTGAACACTGAAGCTTTCTTT.

There are a few counts of this clonotype. The chain carries TRBV6-2 or TRBV6-3 and TRBJ2-1, with a tentative D call TRBD2 (6 bases). V dropped 6 bases and J dropped 7 bases, with 25 bases sitting between them. This CDR3 has 17 residues. The germline CDR1 and CDR2 sequences are MNHEY and SVGEGT. The CDR3 sequence: CASRGVSGLYSANEQFF. CDR3 bases: TGTGCCAGCAGGGGGGTTAGCGGTCTTTACTCGGCTAATGAGCAGTTCTTC.

This clonotype occurred a few times. V gene TRBV12-3 or TRBV12-4 combines with J gene TRBJ1-6; D gene uncertain. The V and J ends lost 1 base and 3 bases respectively, with 7 bases between them. This CDR3 has 15 residues. The CDR3 DNA sequence: TGTGCCAGCAGTTTAGAGGTGAACTATAATTCACCCCTCCACTTT. Translation gives CASSLEVNYNSPLHF.

In its sample, this clonotype was seen a few times. DNA for the CDR3: TGTGCCAGCAGTGAGACGGGTAACACAAATGAGCAGTTCTTC. Its protein is CASSETGNTNEQFF. J is TRBJ2-1 and V is TRBV6-1, with D uncertain. The germline V gene has CDR1 MNHNS and CDR2 SASEGT. The CDR3 has 14 residues. Trimming cost V 3 bases and J 7 bases, with 13 bases left between them.

V is TRBV5-1 and J is TRBJ2-5, with unresolved D. Germline assignment: CDR1 SGHRS and CDR2 YFSETQ. Deletions cut 5 bases from V and 4 bases from J, with 9 bases between. This CDR3 has 12 amino acids. The CDR3 sequence: CASRESGETQYF. The DNA of the CDR3 is TGCGCCAGCAGGGAGTCAGGAGAGACCCAGTACTTC.

This clonotype showed up just a few times. The V gene is TRBV2, the J gene TRBJ2-7; 13 nucleotides agree with TRBD2. The CDR3 has 15 residues. Trimming removed 11 bases from V and 2 bases from J; junction bases left unmatched: 9. CDR1 is SNHLY and CDR2 is FYNNEI in the germline V gene. The CDR3 region is CASTGGTSGTYEQYF. DNA for the CDR3: TGTGCCTCAACTGGGGGGACTAGCGGGACCTACGAGCAGTACTTC.